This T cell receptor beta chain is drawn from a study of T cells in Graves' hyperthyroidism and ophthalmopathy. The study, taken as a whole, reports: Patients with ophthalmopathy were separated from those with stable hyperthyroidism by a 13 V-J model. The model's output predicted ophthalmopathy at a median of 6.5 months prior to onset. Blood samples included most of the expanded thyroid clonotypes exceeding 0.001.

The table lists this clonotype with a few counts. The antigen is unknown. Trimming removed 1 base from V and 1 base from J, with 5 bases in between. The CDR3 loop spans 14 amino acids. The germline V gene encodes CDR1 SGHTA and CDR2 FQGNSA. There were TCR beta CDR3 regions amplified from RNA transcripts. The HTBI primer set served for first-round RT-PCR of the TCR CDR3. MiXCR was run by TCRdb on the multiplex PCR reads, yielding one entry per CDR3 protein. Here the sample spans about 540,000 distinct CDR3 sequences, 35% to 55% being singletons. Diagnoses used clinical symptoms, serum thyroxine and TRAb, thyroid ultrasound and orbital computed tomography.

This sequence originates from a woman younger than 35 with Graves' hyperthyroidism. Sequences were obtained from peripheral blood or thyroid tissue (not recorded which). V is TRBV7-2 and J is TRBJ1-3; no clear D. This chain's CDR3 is CASSLVASGNTIYF. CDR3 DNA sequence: TGTGCCAGCAGCTTAGTTGCTTCTGGAAACACCATATATTTT. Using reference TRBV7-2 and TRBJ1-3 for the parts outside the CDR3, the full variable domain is GAGVSQSPSNKVTEKGKDVELRCDPISGHTALYWYRQSLGQGLEFLIYFQGNSAPDKSGLPSDRFSAERTGGSVSTLTIQRTQQEDSAVYLCASSLVASGNTIYFGEGSWLTVV.